These 8 T cell receptor beta chains came from one sample sequenced in a study of blood T cell repertoires in COVID-19. Data came from immunoSEQ multiplex PCR; TCRdb stores just in-frame clones and leaves some out. The profile shows just over 250,000 clones, 87% of them singletons. The material sequenced was peripheral blood. The receptors were gathered from a woman aged 50 to 65 with acute or convalescent COVID-19.

This sequence joins TRBV2 and TRBJ2-4, with 9 bases identical to TRBD1. The CDR3 loop spans 15 amino acids. CDR1 SNHLY and CDR2 FYNNEI come from the germline V gene. J was trimmed by 4 bases and V by 8 bases; bases with no gene match: 9. CDR3 sequence reads: CASGTDGTGKNIQYF. DNA of the CDR3: TGTGCCAGCGGCACCGACGGGACAGGGAAAAACATTCAGTACTTC.

The chain uses TRBV30 and TRBJ2-1; 9 bases line up with TRBD2. Per the germline V gene, CDR1 is GTSNPN and CDR2 is SVGIG (reference sequence). V lost 5 bases to trimming and J lost 15 bases; unmatched junction nucleotides: 11. The CDR3 spans 12 residues. The CDR3 loop reads CAWAPVAGAPFF. The CDR3 DNA reads as TGTGCCTGGGCTCCGGTAGCGGGAGCCCCGTTCTTC. Together with reference TRBV30 and TRBJ2-1, the CDR3 gives the full variable domain: SQTIHQWPATLVQPVGSPLSLECTVEGTSNPNLYWYRQAAGRGLQLLFYSVGIGQISSEVPQNLSASRPQDRQFILSSKKLLLSDSGFYLCAWAPVAGAPFFGPGTRLTVL.

The CDR3 is CASSAPTGIGQPQHF. The CDR3 nucleotides read TGTGCCAGCAGTGCCCCCACAGGGATAGGTCAGCCCCAGCATTTT. This sequence joins TRBV28 and TRBJ1-5; a weak D match, TRBD1 (6 bases). Germline CDR1 and CDR2: MDHEN and SYDVKM. The V end lost 5 bases, the J end lost 6 bases, and 17 bases lay between the germline ends. The CDR3 loop spans 15 amino acids.

The chain uses TRBV24-1 and TRBJ2-1; D unclear. The CDR3 sequence is 15 residues long. Trimming removed 0 bases from V and 6 bases from J, with 11 bases in between. Per the germline V gene, CDR1 is KGHDR and CDR2 is SFDVKD. The CDR3 nucleotides are TGTGCCACCAGTGATTTGCTCCATTCTATCAATGAGCAGTTCTTC. This encodes CATSDLLHSINEQFF.

The gene calls are TRBV15 and TRBJ1-2, with 8 bases that match TRBD1. Germline trimming cut 7 bases from V and 8 bases from J; bases unmatched to any gene: 15. CDR1 is LNHNV and CDR2 is YYDKDF in the germline V gene (reference sequence). This CDR3 spans 15 amino acids. CDR3 residues: CATKEGDRSSWGYTF. CDR3 nucleotide sequence: TGTGCCACCAAAGAGGGGGACAGGTCCTCCTGGGGCTACACCTTC.

The chain has TRBV7-8 and TRBJ2-5; TRBD2 is a possible D gene (6 bases). V was cut by 4 bases and J by 7 bases, with 22 bases left in between. CDR1 SGHVS and CDR2 FQNEAQ come from the germline V gene. The CDR3 contains 16 residues. The CDR3, as DNA: TGTGCCAGCAGCTACGGGACCGCTAATGTCGGGGGGACCCAGTACTTC. This codes for CASSYGTANVGGTQYF.

This rearrangement joins TRBV27 to TRBJ2-7, with TRBD2 identical over 10 bases. V was clipped by 6 bases and J by 5 bases; unmatched bases: 10. The CDR3 contains 15 residues. The germline V gene encodes CDR1 MNHEY and CDR2 SMNVEV (reference sequence). Here the CDR3 reads CASSRLAGGGHEQYF. As DNA, the CDR3 is TGTGCCAGCAGCCGATTAGCGGGGGGCGGACACGAGCAGTACTTC.

The rearrangement links TRBV5-1 to TRBJ2-6; no firm D call. There are 14 residues in the CDR3. The germline V and J ends were trimmed by 7 bases and 4 bases, with 12 bases remaining between them. Germline V gene data show CDR1 as SGHRS and CDR2 as YFSETQ. The CDR3, as DNA: TGCGCCAGCCGTCTATTTACCGGGGCCAACGTCCTGACTTTC. Protein: CASRLFTGANVLTF.